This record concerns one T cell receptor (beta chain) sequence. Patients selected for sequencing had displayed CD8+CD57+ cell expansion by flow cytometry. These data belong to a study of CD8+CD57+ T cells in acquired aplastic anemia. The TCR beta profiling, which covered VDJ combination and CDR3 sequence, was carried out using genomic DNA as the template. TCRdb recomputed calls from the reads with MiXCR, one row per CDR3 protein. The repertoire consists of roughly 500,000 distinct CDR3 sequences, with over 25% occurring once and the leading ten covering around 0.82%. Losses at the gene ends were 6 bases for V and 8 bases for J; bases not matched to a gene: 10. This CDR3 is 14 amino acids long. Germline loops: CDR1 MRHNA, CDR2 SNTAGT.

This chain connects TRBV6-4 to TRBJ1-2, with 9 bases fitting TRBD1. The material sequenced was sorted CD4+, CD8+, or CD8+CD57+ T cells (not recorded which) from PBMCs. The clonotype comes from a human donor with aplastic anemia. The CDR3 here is CASRECGTGRGYTF. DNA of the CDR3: TGTGCCAGCAGGGAGTGTGGGACAGGGAGGGGCTACACCTTC.